The clone carrying this T cell receptor beta chain rates as medium-sized. The target antigen is unknown. The size of this beta chain means little, since it is a stray read in a library made for alpha chains. Time point of the sample: sample taken at primary tumor resection. Donors were 55 to 75 untreated early-stage non-small cell lung cancer patients. This sample is part of a study of spatial heterogeneity in lung cancer. Whole-study results and caveats: Expanded TCRs that were ubiquitous or regional had counts tracking ubiquitous and regional nonsynonymous mutations, respectively. In tumors, expanded intratumoral alpha and beta TCR counts tracked mutation counts.

The ends lost 7 bases at V and 6 bases at J; junction bases unmatched: 4. The CDR3 runs 13 residues. Germline lookup yields CDR1 SQVTM and CDR2 ANQGSEA. TCRdb reprocessed the 5' RACE reads with MiXCR, giving one entry per CDR3 protein. The table lists 6,000 to 8,000 distinct CDR3 sequences, approximately 7% of them singletons. Sequences were derived from lung tumor tissue, sampled at surgery. The chain is built from TRBV29-1 and TRBJ1-6, with 9 bases aligning to TRBD1. This receptor was obtained from a female donor with early-stage non-small cell lung cancer. Here the CDR3 DNA reads TGCAGCGCAAAGACAGGGGGTAATTCACCCCTCCACTTT. It translates to CSAKTGGNSPLHF.